This TCR beta chain is from a study of human T cells and chemical hapten exposure. V was pared by 8 bases and J by 4 bases, with 9 bases of the junction left unmatched. Germline CDR1 MNHEY, CDR2 SMNVEV (reference sequence). This CDR3 has 14 amino acids. Original methodology: The number of TCRs in each sample had a median of approximately 96,000 and spanned about 23,224 to 690,600. MiXCR was run by TCRdb on the RACE reads, yielding one entry per CDR3 protein. Clone size and V and J calls follow TCRdb, not the original study. The table includes tens of thousands of distinct CDR3 sequences, about an eighth detected once. Time point described: patch test 3, about 24 weeks after DPC sensitization. Treatment reported: therapeutic diphenylcyclopropenone sensitization with weekly scalp DPC. Sample donors consisted of patients with alopecia, aged 18 to 70 years, who were suitable for DPC.

The chain is built from TRBV27 and TRBJ2-7; TRBD1 matches 9 bases. This TCR was sampled from a man aged 25 to 40 with alopecia areata. Some clones in this sample may be carry-over from other donors' samples. The sample here was whole blood, taken in connection with sensitization to the hapten diphenylcyclopropenone (DPC). CDR3 amino acids: CASPGTGKGYEQYF. DNA of the CDR3: TGTGCCAGCCCCGGGACAGGGAAAGGGTACGAGCAGTACTTC.